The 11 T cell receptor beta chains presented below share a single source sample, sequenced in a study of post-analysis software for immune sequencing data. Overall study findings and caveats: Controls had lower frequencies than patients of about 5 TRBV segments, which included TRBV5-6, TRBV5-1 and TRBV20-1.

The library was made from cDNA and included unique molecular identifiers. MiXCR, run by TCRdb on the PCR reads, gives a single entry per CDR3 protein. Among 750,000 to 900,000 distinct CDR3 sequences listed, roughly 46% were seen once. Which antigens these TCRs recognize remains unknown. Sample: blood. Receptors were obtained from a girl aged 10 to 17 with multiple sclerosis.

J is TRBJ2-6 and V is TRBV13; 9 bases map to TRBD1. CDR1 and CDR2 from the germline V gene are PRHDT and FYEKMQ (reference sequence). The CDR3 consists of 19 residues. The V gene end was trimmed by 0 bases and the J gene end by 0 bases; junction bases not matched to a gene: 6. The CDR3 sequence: CASSLGRDRVLSGANVLTF. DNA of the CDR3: TGTGCCAGCAGCTTAGGCCGGGACAGGGTCCTCTCTGGGGCCAACGTCCTGACTTTC. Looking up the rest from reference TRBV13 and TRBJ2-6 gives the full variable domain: AAGVIQSPRHLIKEKRETATLKCYPIPRHDTVYWYQQGPGQDPQFLISFYEKMQSDKGSIPDRFSAQQFSDYHSELNMSSLELGDSALYFCASSLGRDRVLSGANVLTFGAGSRLTVL.

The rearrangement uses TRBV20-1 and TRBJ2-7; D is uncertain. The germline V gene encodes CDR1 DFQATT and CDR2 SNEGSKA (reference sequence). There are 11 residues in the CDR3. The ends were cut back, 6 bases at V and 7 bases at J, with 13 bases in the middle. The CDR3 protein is CSAALMDEQYF. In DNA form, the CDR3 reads TGCAGTGCCGCCCTTATGGATGAGCAGTACTTC.

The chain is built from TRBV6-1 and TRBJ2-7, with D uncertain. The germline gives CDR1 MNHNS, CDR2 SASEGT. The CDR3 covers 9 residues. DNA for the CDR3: TGTGCAGCGTCCTACGAGCAGTACTTC. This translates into CAASYEQYF.

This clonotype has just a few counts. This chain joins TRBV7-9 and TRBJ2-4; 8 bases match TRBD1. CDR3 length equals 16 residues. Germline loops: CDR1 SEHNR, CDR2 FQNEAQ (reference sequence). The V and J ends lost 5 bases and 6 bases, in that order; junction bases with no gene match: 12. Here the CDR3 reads CASSREGQDWGNIQYF. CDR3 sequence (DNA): TGTGCCAGCAGCCGAGAGGGACAGGACTGGGGAAACATTCAGTACTTC.

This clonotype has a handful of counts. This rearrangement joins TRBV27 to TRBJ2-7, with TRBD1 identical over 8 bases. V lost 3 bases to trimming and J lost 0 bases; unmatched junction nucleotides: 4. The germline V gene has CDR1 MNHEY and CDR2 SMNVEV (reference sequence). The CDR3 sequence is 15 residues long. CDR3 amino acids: CASSLYTGGSYEQYF. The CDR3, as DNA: TGTGCCAGCAGTTTGTACACAGGGGGCTCCTACGAGCAGTACTTC.

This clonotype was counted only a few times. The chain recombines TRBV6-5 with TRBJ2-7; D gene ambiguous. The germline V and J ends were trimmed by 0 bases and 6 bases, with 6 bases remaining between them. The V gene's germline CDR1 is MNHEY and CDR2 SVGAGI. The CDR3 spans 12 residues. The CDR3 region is CASSYSGLEQYF. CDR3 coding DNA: TGTGCCAGCAGTTACTCGGGTCTCGAGCAGTACTTC.

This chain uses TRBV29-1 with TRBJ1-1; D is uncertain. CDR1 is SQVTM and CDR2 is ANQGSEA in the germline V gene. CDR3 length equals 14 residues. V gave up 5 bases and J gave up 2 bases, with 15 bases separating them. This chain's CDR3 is CSVLVLAANTEAFF. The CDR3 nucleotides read TGCAGCGTTCTAGTATTGGCAGCCAACACTGAAGCTTTCTTT. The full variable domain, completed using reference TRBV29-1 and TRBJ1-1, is SAVISQKPSRDICQRGTSLTIQCQVDSQVTMMFWYRQQPGQSLTLIATANQGSEATYESGFVIDKFPISRPNLTFSTLTVSNMSPEDSSIYLCSVLVLAANTEAFFGQGTRLTVV.

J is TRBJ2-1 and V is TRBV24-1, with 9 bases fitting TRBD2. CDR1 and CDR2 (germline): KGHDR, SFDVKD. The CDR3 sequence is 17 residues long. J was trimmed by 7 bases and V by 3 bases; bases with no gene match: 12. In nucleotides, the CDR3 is TGTGCCACCAGTGATCCAGTAGCGGGAGTTTCCCGAAATGAGCAGTTCTTC. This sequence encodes CATSDPVAGVSRNEQFF.

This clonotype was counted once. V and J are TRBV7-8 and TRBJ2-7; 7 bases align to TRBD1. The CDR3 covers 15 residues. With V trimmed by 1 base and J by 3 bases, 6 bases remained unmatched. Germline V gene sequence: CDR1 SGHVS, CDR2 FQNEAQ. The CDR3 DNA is TGTGCCAGCAGCTTAGAAGGGACAGCGAACTACGAGCAGTACTTC. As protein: CASSLEGTANYEQYF.

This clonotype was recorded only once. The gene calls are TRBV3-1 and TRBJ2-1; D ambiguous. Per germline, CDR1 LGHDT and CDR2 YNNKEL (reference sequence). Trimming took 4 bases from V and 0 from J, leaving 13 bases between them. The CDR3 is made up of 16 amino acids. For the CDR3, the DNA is TGTGCCAGCAGCCTCTCAGAAGGAAGCTCCTACAATGAGCAGTTCTTC. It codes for CASSLSEGSSYNEQFF.

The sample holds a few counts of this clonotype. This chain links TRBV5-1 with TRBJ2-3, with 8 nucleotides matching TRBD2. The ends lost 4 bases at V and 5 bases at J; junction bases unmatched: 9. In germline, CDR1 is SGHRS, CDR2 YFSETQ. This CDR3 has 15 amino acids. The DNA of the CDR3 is TGCGCCAGCAGCGCGCCCGGGACTAGTGAAGATACGCAGTATTTT. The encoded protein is CASSAPGTSEDTQYF.